Included here is one TCR beta chain sequence, with context. Its antigen remains unknown. The entry originates in a study of shared clonotypes between healthy human individuals. Whole-study context: A donor's plate count was three for CD4 naive and three for CD4 memory; CD8 naive had two and CD8 memory one.

Notes on the study in general: Investigators collected only blood, and repertoires in tissues likely differ. When compared with the clonotypes that were shared by all four sorted-subset donors, the non-shared clonotypes turned out to have lower generation probabilities.

TCRdb's table, derived via immunoSEQ multiplex PCR, lists solely in-frame clones and lacks some. Among around 2,000,000 clones listed, about 95% were seen once. Naive CD8 cells were CD45RO-negative, positively selected for CCR7, excluding terminally differentiated effector memory CD45RA+ cells. Nashville, Tennessee was home to all donors, who were Caucasian adults. This CDR3 is built from 16 residues. The germline V gene encodes CDR1 LNHDA and CDR2 SQIVND (reference sequence). The V gene end was trimmed by 4 bases and the J gene end by 3 bases; junction bases not matched to a gene: 11. The source of this sequence is a young man in good health. The sequenced material came from naive CD8+ T cells sorted from blood. The rearrangement uses TRBV19 and TRBJ2-7, with 8 bases that match TRBD1. CDR3: CASSTTSDRDLYEQYF. For the CDR3, the DNA is TGTGCCAGTAGTACCACCTCGGACAGGGACCTCTACGAGCAGTACTTC.